A single sample gave rise to the 10 T cell receptor beta chains below, sequenced in a study of control samples from healthy donors and cancer patients. Here immunoSEQ multiplex PCR was the method, and the copy in TCRdb shows in-frame clones only, minus some. This sample has 130,000 or so clones, with 70% to 90% found just once. The sample consisted of blood. The receptors were gathered from a man over 45 in good health.

The gene calls are TRBV5-6 and TRBJ2-7; TRBD1 matches at 10 bases. Per germline, CDR1 SGHDT and CDR2 YYEEEE. V was pared by 1 base and J by 3 bases, with 4 bases of the junction left unmatched. This CDR3 is 15 amino acids long. The CDR3 region is CASSLLRDRGYEQYF. The CDR3 nucleotides are TGTGCCAGCAGCTTGCTCCGGGACAGGGGCTACGAGCAGTACTTC.

This clone was counted only a few times. J is TRBJ1-5 and V is TRBV7-9, with 11 bases that match TRBD1. This CDR3 is 14 amino acids long. The germline gives CDR1 SEHNR, CDR2 FQNEAQ (reference sequence). V gave up 4 bases and J gave up 5 bases; unmatched junction bases: 1. This CDR3 reads CASSSGQGDQPQHF. The CDR3 bases are TGTGCCAGCAGCTCGGGACAGGGGGATCAGCCCCAGCATTTT. The full variable domain, rest sourced from reference TRBV7-9 and TRBJ1-5, is DTGVSQNPRHKITKRGQNVTFRCDPISEHNRLYWYRQTLGQGPEFLTYFQNEAQLEKSRLLSDRFSAERPKGSFSTLEIQRTEQGDSAMYLCASSSGQGDQPQHFGDGTRLSIL.

This rearrangement joins TRBV6-5 to TRBJ1-2, with a weak D call TRBD1 (5 bases). Trimming stripped 5 bases from V and 5 bases from J, with 15 bases between. This CDR3 comprises 14 residues. The V gene's germline CDR1 is MNHEY and CDR2 SVGAGI. CDR3 amino acids: CASSRGQDRYGYTF. The CDR3 nucleotides read TGTGCCAGCAGTCGTGGACAAGACCGGTATGGCTACACCTTC.

The CDR3 region is CASSVGLADTDTQYF. In DNA, the CDR3 is TGTGCCAGCAGCGTAGGGCTAGCGGACACAGATACGCAGTATTTT. The V gene is TRBV9, the J gene TRBJ2-3; the match to TRBD2 covers 7 bases. Germline V lookup: CDR1 SGDLS, CDR2 YYNGEE. J lost 2 bases, V lost 0 bases, and 3 bases had no gene match. The CDR3 sequence is 15 residues long. The variable domain in full, with the rest retrieved from reference TRBV9 and TRBJ2-3, is DSGVTQTPKHLITATGQRVTLRCSPRSGDLSVYWYQQSLDQGLQFLIQYYNGEERAKGNILERFSAQQFPDLHSELNLSSLELGDSALYFCASSVGLADTDTQYFGPGTRLTVL.

V and J are TRBV4-3 and TRBJ1-5; D remains unclear. V was pared by 1 base and J by 4 bases, with 2 bases between. The CDR3 extends over 12 amino acids. Germline CDR1 LGHNA, CDR2 YSLEER. The CDR3 loop reads CASSQGNQPQHF. DNA for the CDR3: TGCGCCAGCAGCCAAGGAAATCAGCCCCAGCATTTT.

The rearrangement links TRBV12-3 or TRBV12-4 to TRBJ2-7, with 7 positions matching TRBD1. V shed 7 bases, J shed 3 bases, and the junction held 6 bases outside the gene matches. There are 13 residues in the CDR3. The DNA for the CDR3 is TGTGCCAGCACCACCCCAGGGGGCTACGAGCAGTACTTC. As protein: CASTTPGGYEQYF.

The gene calls are TRBV9 and TRBJ1-1; 7 bases agree with TRBD1. CDR3 length equals 15 residues. V was clipped by 4 bases and J by 3 bases; unmatched bases: 9. Germline CDR1 is SGDLS and CDR2 is YYNGEE. The CDR3 nucleotides read TGTGCCAGCAGCCCCCGACAGGGAATAGACACTGAAGCTTTCTTT. This encodes CASSPRQGIDTEAFF.

The J gene is TRBJ1-5, the V gene TRBV5-6; D not certain. From germline, CDR1 is SGHDT and CDR2 YYEEEE. The ends were cut back, 4 bases at V and 5 bases at J, with 13 bases in the middle. CDR3 size: 14 residues. CDR3 sequence: CASSTARVHQPQHF. The DNA for the CDR3 is TGTGCCAGCAGCACGGCCAGAGTACATCAGCCCCAGCATTTT.

This clone appeared a few times. The chain combines TRBV14 with TRBJ2-7; no definite D call. Germline V gene data show CDR1 as SGHDN and CDR2 as FVKESK. V lost 3 bases to trimming and J lost 2 bases, with 11 bases between them. CDR3 length equals 14 residues. The CDR3 DNA sequence: TGTGCCAGCAGCCATGGGTACGGCCCCTACGAGCAGTACTTC. This codes for CASSHGYGPYEQYF. The full variable domain, completed using reference TRBV14 and TRBJ2-7, is EAGVTQFPSHSVIEKGQTVTLRCDPISGHDNLYWYRRVMGKEIKFLLHFVKESKQDESGMPNNRFLAERTGGTYSTLKVQPAELEDSGVYFCASSHGYGPYEQYFGPGTRLTVT.

This chain uses TRBV7-2 with TRBJ2-6, with unresolved D. Deletions cut 5 bases from V and 2 bases from J, with 10 bases between. The CDR3 is 15 amino acids. CDR1 SGHTA and CDR2 FQGNSA come from the germline V gene. For the CDR3, the DNA is TGTGCCAGCAGCCCCCGGTTCCCTGGGGCCAACGTCCTGACTTTC. This translates into CASSPRFPGANVLTF.